The rows below give T cell receptor beta chains drawn from one sample of a study of cytomegalovirus exposure and HLA in healthy donors. Method: immunoSEQ multiplex PCR; TCRdb's copy keeps in-frame clones and lacks some. The table has around 100,000 clones, more than 70% seen once. The specimen was PBMCs. These receptors were taken from a woman aged 55-70 years in good health and CMV-seropositive. Each CDR3 is given with its conserved first and last residue. A D gene is named only where the DNA matches it firmly. Size tells how often a clone was seen (once, few, many) or the class of an expanded clone, and some rows leave it out.

NA | TRBJ1-3 | TRBV2 | NA | CASIIGQGGNTIYF | TGTGCCAGCATAATCGGGCAGGGGGGAAACACCATATATTTT
NA | TRBJ1-4 | TRBV6-1 | NA | CASSEQSGLFNEKLFF | TGTGCCAGCAGTGAACAAAGTGGCCTCTTCAATGAAAAACTGTTTTTT
NA | TRBJ1-6 | TRBV2 | once | CASRTNPDSPLHF | TGTGCCAGCAGGACTAATCCCGATTCACCCCTCCACTTT
TRBD2 | TRBJ2-3 | TRBV14 | NA | CATSPGGVHQATQYF | TGTGCCACCTCGCCGGGAGGGGTCCACCAAGCTACGCAGTATTTT
NA | TRBJ1-4 | TRBV15 | few | CATSRAATNEKLFF | TGTGCCACCAGCAGAGCAGCAACTAATGAAAAACTGTTTTTT
NA | TRBJ2-3 | TRBV6-5 | NA | CASSYNGPDTQYF | TGTGCCAGCAGTTATAACGGTCCAGATACGCAGTATTTT
NA | TRBJ1-5 | TRBV4-1 | NA | CASSQERNQPQHF | TGCGCCAGCAGCCAAGAGCGAAATCAGCCCCAGCATTTT
TRBD2 | TRBJ2-7 | TRBV19 | NA | CASSNRLAPYEQYF | TGTGCCAGTAGTAACCGACTAGCGCCCTACGAGCAGTACTTC
NA | TRBJ2-7 | TRBV30 | NA | CAWSVGSRKEQYF | TGTGCCTGGAGTGTAGGTAGCCGGAAAGAGCAGTACTTC
TRBD2 | TRBJ2-7 | TRBV28 | once | CASSLSISGSYEQYF | TGTGCCAGCAGTTTATCGATTAGCGGGAGCTACGAGCAGTACTTC
TRBD2 | TRBJ2-3 | TRBV7-3 | NA | CASSTLAGSSTDTQYF | TGTGCCAGCAGCACACTAGCGGGGTCGAGCACAGATACGCAGTATTTT
NA | TRBJ2-1 | TRBV7-9 | NA | CASSLRLGSESSYNEQFF | TGTGCCAGCAGCTTAAGGTTAGGTAGCGAGAGCTCCTACAATGAGCAGTTCTTC
TRBD2 | TRBJ2-1 | TRBV11-2 | NA | CASSLSSGKDNEQFF | TGTGCCAGCAGCTTATCTAGCGGGAAAGACAATGAGCAGTTCTTC
TRBD1 | TRBJ2-1 | TRBV5-6 | NA | CASSTLGQGLGNEQFF | TGTGCCAGCAGCACCCTCGGACAGGGGTTAGGGAATGAGCAGTTCTTC
NA | TRBJ2-6 | TRBV5-8 | few | CASTHGRESSGANVLTF | TGTGCCAGCACCCACGGACGGGAAAGCTCTGGGGCCAACGTCCTGACTTTC
TRBD1 | TRBJ2-7 | TRBV6-6 | NA | CASRETGGVEQYF | TGTGCCAGCAGAGAAACAGGGGGCGTCGAGCAGTACTTC
NA | TRBJ2-3 | TRBV7-9 | NA | CASSEPGQGGSTDTQYF | TGTGCCAGCAGCGAACCGGGACAAGGAGGAAGCACAGATACGCAGTATTTT
NA | TRBJ1-2 | TRBV6-5 | few | CASSYSRGITGYTF | TGTGCCAGCAGTTACTCTCGGGGAATTACTGGCTACACCTTC
TRBD1 | TRBJ2-7 | TRBV9 | NA | CASSVGPDREYEQYF | TGTGCCAGCAGCGTAGGCCCCGACAGGGAATACGAGCAGTACTTC
TRBD1 | TRBJ1-2 | TRBV4-1 | NA | CASSQARTGTLLYGYTF | TGCGCCAGCAGCCAAGCACGGACAGGGACTTTGTTGTATGGCTACACCTTC
TRBD1 | TRBJ1-5 | TRBV6-1 | few | CASSEREGAGGRTQHF | TGTGCCAGCAGTGAAAGGGAGGGGGCGGGGGGCCGAACCCAGCATTTT
NA | TRBJ2-1 | TRBV19 | NA | CASRPETEYTEQFF | TGTGCCAGTAGGCCAGAGACGGAGTATACTGAGCAGTTCTTC
TRBD1 | TRBJ1-2 | TRBV10-3 | NA | CAISLGTGLPNYGYTF | TGTGCCATCAGCCTCGGGACAGGTCTTCCTAACTATGGCTACACCTTC
NA | TRBJ2-3 | TRBV1 | NA | CTTSMTSPTTDTQYF | TGCACCACCTCGATGACTAGTCCAACCACAGATACGCAGTATTTT
TRBD2 | TRBJ2-1 | TRBV30 | NA | CAWSPLAGGRDEQFF | TGTGCCTGGAGTCCGCTAGCGGGAGGGCGGGATGAGCAGTTCTTC
NA | TRBJ1-4 | TRBV6-1 | NA | CASSAEYNEELFF | TGTGCCAGCAGTGCCGAGTATAATGAAGAACTGTTTTTT
NA | TRBJ2-7 | TRBV27 | NA | CASSLSRTLYEQYF | TGTGCCAGCAGTTTATCCCGGACTCTATACGAGCAGTACTTC
NA | TRBJ1-1 | TRBV6-6 | NA | CASSLQEGNTEAFF | TGTGCCAGCAGCTTACAGGAGGGGAACACTGAAGCTTTCTTT
NA | TRBJ1-4 | TRBV5-1 | NA | CASKRGQNEKLFF | TGCGCCAGCAAGCGGGGGCAAAATGAAAAACTGTTTTTT
TRBD1 | TRBJ1-5 | TRBV15 | NA | CATARTGVKKPQHF | TGTGCCACCGCGCGGACAGGGGTCAAGAAGCCCCAGCATTTT
NA | TRBJ1-1 | TRBV30 | NA | CAWSRYQGTEAFF | TGTGCCTGGAGTCGGTATCAGGGGACTGAAGCTTTCTTT
NA | TRBJ1-5 | TRBV4-1 | NA | CASSPSVGNVNQPQHF | TGCGCCAGCAGCCCCTCCGTCGGGAACGTCAATCAGCCCCAGCATTTT
TRBD2 | TRBJ2-3 | TRBV9 | NA | CASSPREDTQYF | TGTGCCAGCAGCCCGCGGGAGGATACGCAGTATTTT
TRBD2 | TRBJ2-5 | TRBV29-1 | NA | CSVDRTSGSVTETQYF | TGCAGCGTGGATAGGACTAGCGGGAGTGTTACTGAGACCCAGTACTTC
NA | TRBJ1-2 | TRBV5-1 | NA | CASSSAGAIYGYTF | TGCGCCAGCAGCTCGGCTGGGGCCATATATGGCTACACCTTC
NA | TRBJ2-1 | TRBV19 | NA | CASRDSWRGLNNEQFF | TGTGCCAGTAGAGACAGTTGGAGGGGTCTAAACAATGAGCAGTTCTTC
NA | TRBJ1-2 | TRBV28 | NA | CASNSLGDYGYTF | TGTGCCAGCAATTCCTTAGGGGACTATGGCTACACCTTC
NA | TRBJ2-5 | TRBV6-5 | NA | CASSYSLSPRGETQYF | TGTGCCAGCAGTTACTCGTTATCCCCTCGGGGAGAGACCCAGTACTTC
NA | TRBJ2-2 | TRBV4-1 | few | CASSQGRVGNTGELFF | TGCGCCAGCAGCCAAGGGCGGGTGGGGAACACCGGGGAGCTGTTTTTT
TRBD1 | TRBJ2-1 | TRBV4-1 | NA | CASSPTGVNNEQFF | TGCGCCAGCAGCCCAACAGGGGTTAACAATGAGCAGTTCTTC
NA | TRBJ2-1 | TRBV7-2 | once | CASSLQTWWQFF | TGTGCCAGCAGCCTACAGACATGGTGGCAGTTCTTC
NA | TRBJ2-5 | TRBV11-2 | NA | CASSLGASQETQYF | TGTGCCAGCAGCTTAGGAGCGAGCCAAGAGACCCAGTACTTC
NA | TRBJ2-3 | TRBV6-5 | NA | CASTGGRADTQYF | TGTGCCAGCACCGGGGGACGGGCAGATACGCAGTATTTT
NA | TRBJ1-2 | TRBV7-9 | NA | CASSRDSSCTF | TGTGCCAGCAGCCGGGACTCTTCCTGTACCTTC
NA | TRBJ2-2 | TRBV4-1 | few | CASSQAGKNTGELFF | TGCGCCAGCAGCCAAGCGGGGAAAAACACCGGGGAGCTGTTTTTT
NA | TRBJ2-5 | TRBV5-6 | few | CASSFRKGVSETQYF | TGTGCCAGCAGCTTTCGAAAGGGGGTTAGTGAGACCCAGTACTTC
NA | TRBJ2-1 | TRBV4-1 | NA | CASSQDFASLTYNEQFF | TGCGCCAGCAGCCAAGACTTCGCCAGTTTAACCTACAATGAGCAGTTCTTC
NA | TRBJ2-7 | TRBV27 | NA | CASRNLAGQDRHEQYF | TGTGCCAGCAGAAATCTAGCGGGACAGGATCGTCACGAGCAGTACTTC
NA | TRBJ1-5 | TRBV27 | NA | CASSLNGGEQPQHF | TGTGCCAGCAGTTTAAATGGGGGCGAGCAGCCCCAGCATTTT
NA | TRBJ2-1 | TRBV6-5 | NA | CASKSDRLNEQFF | TGTGCCAGCAAGTCGGACAGACTCAATGAGCAGTTCTTC
TRBD1 | TRBJ2-1 | TRBV15 | NA | CATSREIRQGRNEQFF | TGTGCCACCAGCAGAGAAATAAGACAGGGGCGGAATGAGCAGTTCTTC
NA | TRBJ1-2 | TRBV4-2 | NA | CASSQGGGQGRVYGYTF | TGTGCCAGCAGCCAAGGGGGGGGTCAGGGGAGGGTCTATGGCTACACCTTC
TRBD1 | TRBJ2-3 | TRBV10-1 | few | CASSRDRGGDTQYF | TGCGCCAGCAGCCGGGACAGGGGGGGAGATACGCAGTATTTT